These T cell receptor beta chains were read from a single sample in a study of blood T cell repertoires in COVID-19. Profiled with immunoSEQ multiplex PCR; TCRdb holds only in-frame clones, not every one. This sample has roughly 92,000 clones, with 80% to 90% found just once. The sequenced sample was peripheral blood. These receptors were taken from a woman aged 80 or over with acute or convalescent COVID-19. CDR3s include the opening cysteine and the closing phenylalanine or tryptophan. D genes are given only for firm matches. Clone size, where shown, is once, few, many, or a class for clones that have expanded.

size,D,V,length,J,CDR3,DNA
few,.,TRBV11-2,14,TRBJ1-4,CASSAQLSDEKLFF,TGTGCCAGCAGCGCACAGTTATCAGATGAAAAACTGTTTTTT
.,.,TRBV9,14,TRBJ2-3,CASSEIGGTDTQYF,TGTGCCAGCAGCGAGATCGGGGGCACAGATACGCAGTATTTT
.,.,TRBV20-1,11,TRBJ1-2,CSARVVGGYTF,TGCAGTGCTAGAGTAGTCGGGGGCTACACCTTC
few,.,TRBV5-6,13,TRBJ1-1,CASSFGTNTEAFF,TGTGCCAGCAGCTTCGGTACGAACACTGAAGCTTTCTTT
few,TRBD1,TRBV6-5,13,TRBJ1-1,CASRTGFFTEAFF,TGTGCCAGCAGGACAGGGTTTTTCACTGAAGCTTTCTTT
.,TRBD1,TRBV7-2,15,TRBJ2-7,CASSLTGQALYEQYF,TGTGCCAGCAGCTTAACAGGACAGGCCCTCTACGAGCAGTACTTC
.,TRBD2,TRBV5-1,12,TRBJ2-1,CASSQLAGPFLF,TGCGCCAGCAGCCAACTAGCGGGACCCTTCCTCTTC
.,.,TRBV5-6,13,TRBJ1-2,CASSLGPTAGYTF,TGTGCCAGCAGCTTGGGTCCGACAGCCGGCTACACCTTC
.,.,TRBV6-5,15,TRBJ1-4,CASSQVGDRRSKLFF,TGTGCCAGCAGCCAGGTGGGAGACCGCCGCTCCAAACTGTTTTTT
.,.,TRBV5-1,13,TRBJ2-2,CASSLDSTGELFF,TGCGCCAGCAGCTTGGATAGCACCGGGGAGCTGTTTTTT
.,TRBD1,TRBV19,15,TRBJ1-5,CASSIEGQGHWPQHF,TGTGCCAGTAGTATAGAGGGACAGGGTCACTGGCCCCAGCATTTT
.,.,TRBV30,14,TRBJ1-1,CAWSGEPAGTEAFF,TGTGCCTGGAGTGGAGAACCCGCGGGCACTGAAGCTTTCTTT
.,TRBD2,TRBV29-1,16,TRBJ2-1,CSAPRLAGVLYNEQFF,TGCAGCGCCCCGAGACTAGCGGGGGTACTATACAATGAGCAGTTCTTC
.,TRBD1,TRBV29-1,13,TRBJ2-7,CSVERGDRVEQYF,TGCAGCGTTGAACGGGGGGACAGGGTCGAGCAGTACTTC
.,.,TRBV18,13,TRBJ1-1,CASSPQGNTEAFF,TGTGCCAGCTCCCCTCAGGGGAACACTGAAGCTTTCTTT
.,.,TRBV5-6,13,TRBJ2-3,CASSTGSIDTQYF,TGTGCCAGCAGCACCGGGAGCATCGATACGCAGTATTTT
once,TRBD1,TRBV19,15,TRBJ1-5,CASSTMTGLNQPQHF,TGTGCCAGTAGTACAATGACAGGGCTGAATCAGCCCCAGCATTTT
once,.,TRBV27,13,TRBJ1-2,CASRPTGYYGYTF,TGTGCCAGCAGGCCTACAGGGTACTATGGCTACACCTTC
.,TRBD1,TRBV6-5,14,TRBJ1-3,CASTDRGSGNTIYF,TGTGCCAGCACCGACAGGGGTAGTGGAAACACCATATATTTT
.,TRBD2,TRBV9,16,TRBJ2-3,CASSLGTSGITDTQYF,TGTGCCAGCAGCCTAGGGACTAGCGGGATCACAGATACGCAGTATTTT
.,.,TRBV9,14,TRBJ2-1,CASTEGDLRNEQFF,TGTGCCAGCACCGAGGGGGATTTGAGAAATGAGCAGTTCTTC
.,TRBD1,TRBV5-1,14,TRBJ1-2,CASSIGQGPYGYTF,TGCGCCAGCAGCATAGGACAGGGGCCATATGGCTACACCTTC
.,TRBD1,TRBV19,16,TRBJ2-5,CASSIRGQTYQETQYF,TGTGCCAGTAGTATAAGGGGACAGACCTACCAAGAGACCCAGTACTTC
.,.,TRBV14,12,TRBJ1-1,CASSRGGTEAFF,TGTGCCAGCAGCCGGGGGGGTACTGAAGCTTTCTTT
.,.,TRBV4-1,12,TRBJ1-1,CASSQEGGEAFF,TGCGCCAGCAGCCAAGAGGGGGGTGAAGCTTTCTTT
.,TRBD1,TRBV29-1,12,TRBJ1-2,CSVEDRDYGYTF,TGCAGCGTCGAGGACAGGGATTATGGCTACACCTTC
.,.,TRBV2,15,TRBJ1-5,CASSEGGGSNQPQHF,TGTGCCAGCAGTGAAGGAGGGGGAAGCAATCAGCCCCAGCATTTT
few,TRBD2,TRBV7-2,15,TRBJ2-2,CASSPLAGDTGELFF,TGTGCCAGCAGCCCCCTAGCGGGAGACACCGGGGAGCTGTTTTTT
.,TRBD2,TRBV2,15,TRBJ2-1,CASSGSSGGYNEQFF,TGTGCCAGCAGTGGATCTAGCGGGGGTTATAATGAGCAGTTCTTC
.,TRBD2,TRBV11-3,15,TRBJ2-3,CASSPASGISDTQYF,TGTGCCAGCAGCCCGGCTAGCGGGATCTCAGATACGCAGTATTTT
.,TRBD1,TRBV5-4,14,TRBJ2-5,CASSSQGARETQYF,TGTGCCAGCAGCTCCCAGGGGGCTCGAGAGACCCAGTACTTC
.,TRBD2,TRBV27,19,TRBJ2-1,CASSFGAGAGGGFPNEQFF,TGTGCCAGCAGTTTCGGGGCGGGAGCGGGGGGAGGTTTTCCCAATGAGCAGTTCTTC